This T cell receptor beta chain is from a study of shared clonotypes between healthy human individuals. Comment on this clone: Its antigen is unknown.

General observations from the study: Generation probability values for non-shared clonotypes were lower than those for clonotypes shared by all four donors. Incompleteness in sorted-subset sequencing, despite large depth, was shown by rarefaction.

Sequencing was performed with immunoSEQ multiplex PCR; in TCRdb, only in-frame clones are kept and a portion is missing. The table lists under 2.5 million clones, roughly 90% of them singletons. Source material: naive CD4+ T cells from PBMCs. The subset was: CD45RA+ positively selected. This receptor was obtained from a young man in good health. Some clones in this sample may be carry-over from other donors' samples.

The CDR3 coding sequence is TGTGCCAGCAGTCAACTCAGGAACGAGCAGTACTTC. This encodes CASSQLRNEQYF. The chain recombines TRBV28 with TRBJ2-7; D remains ambiguous. From germline, CDR1 is MDHEN and CDR2 SYDVKM. The CDR3 extends over 12 amino acids. V was trimmed by 5 bases and J by 5 bases, leaving 10 bases between them.